Described below is a single T cell receptor beta chain sequence and its context. Germline values: CDR1 SGHTA, CDR2 FQGNSA. V lost 3 bases, J lost 5 bases, and 6 bases stayed unmatched. The CDR3 consists of 15 residues. The data originate from a study of blood T cell repertoires in COVID-19. Original processing methods: Nucleated cell counts were estimated from reference gene primer amplification. Method: immunoSEQ multiplex PCR; TCRdb's copy keeps in-frame clones and lacks some. Clone size and the V and J calls come from that table; the DNA yielded D and trimming. This sample has some 200,000 clones; 82% occur once, and the top ten carry approximately 6.9%.

The sample was peripheral blood. The clonotype comes from a human donor with acute or convalescent COVID-19. The donor label of this sample is uncertain. The chain uses TRBV7-2 and TRBJ1-1; 10 bases are a match to TRBD1. CDR3 in DNA: TGTGCCAGCAGCTTGGAACGGACAGGGGGGACTGAAGCTTTCTTT. Its protein is CASSLERTGGTEAFF.